The 21 T cell receptor beta chains presented below share a single source sample, sequenced in a study of blood T cell repertoires in COVID-19. The data were produced by immunoSEQ multiplex PCR, yet TCRdb's version contains in-frame clones alone and is incomplete. Of over 110,000 clones in the sample, around 87% were seen once. Specimen: PBMCs or T cells enriched from blood (not recorded which). The receptors here all came from a man aged 55-75 years who had recovered from COVID-19.

J is TRBJ2-7 and V is TRBV19; a possible D gene is TRBD2 (5 bases). The CDR3 sequence is 11 residues long. The germline CDR1 and CDR2 sequences are LNHDA and SQIVND (reference sequence). V lost 5 bases and J 7 bases, leaving 9 bases between the germline ends. Here the CDR3 DNA reads TGTGCCAGTAGTTCCGGGAAGGAGCAGTACTTC. Residues: CASSSGKEQYF. Based on the CDR3 plus reference TRBV19 and TRBJ2-7, the full variable domain is DGGITQSPKYLFRKEGQNVTLSCEQNLNHDAMYWYRQDPGQGLRLIYYSQIVNDFQKGDIAEGYSVSREKKESFPLTVTSAQKNPTAFYLCASSSGKEQYFGPGTRLTVT.

This clone has more than one count but fewer than ten. This chain connects TRBV4-2 to TRBJ2-1; 7 positions agree with TRBD2. The CDR3 has 15 residues. Germline V gene lookup returns CDR1 LGHNA and CDR2 YNFKEQ. The V gene end was trimmed by 1 base and the J gene end by 5 bases; junction bases not matched to a gene: 5. The CDR3 loop reads CASSQGLAEHNEQFF. For the CDR3, the DNA is TGTGCCAGCAGCCAAGGTCTAGCGGAGCACAATGAGCAGTTCTTC.

The rearrangement links TRBV2 to TRBJ1-1; 9 nucleotides line up with TRBD1. Germline V CDR1 and CDR2: SNHLY, FYNNEI. J gave up 7 bases and V 8 bases, and 8 bases lay outside the gene matches. CDR3 size: 13 residues. CDR3 in DNA: TGTGCCAGCTCTGTTGGGACAGGGAATGAAGCTTTCTTT. This sequence encodes CASSVGTGNEAFF.

The chain combines TRBV6-5 with TRBJ1-2; no clear D. V lost 5 bases, J lost 2 bases, and 15 bases lay in between. Germline lookup yields CDR1 MNHEY and CDR2 SVGAGI. The CDR3 runs 15 residues. The CDR3 nucleotides are TGTGCCAGCAGTAGCCCAACGAATTGGAACTATGGCTACACCTTC. Residues: CASSSPTNWNYGYTF.

The chain links TRBV7-9 to TRBJ1-2; D perhaps matches TRBD1 (5 bases). Trimming removed 2 bases at V and 8 bases at J, with 15 bases between. CDR1 and CDR2 (germline): SEHNR, FQNEAQ (reference sequence). This CDR3 spans 14 amino acids. This CDR3 reads CASSLQGEGSGYTF. The CDR3 nucleotides are TGTGCCAGCAGCTTACAAGGGGAGGGTTCCGGCTACACCTTC.

This clone has a handful of counts. V gene TRBV2 combines with J gene TRBJ1-1; TRBD1 might be the D (5 bases). The CDR3 is made up of 13 amino acids. The germline V gene encodes CDR1 SNHLY and CDR2 FYNNEI. Between the trimmed V and J ends, which lost 8 bases and 0 bases, there was a span of 10 bases. The CDR3 region is CASLTEVNTEAFF. The CDR3 DNA reads TGTGCCAGCTTGACAGAGGTGAACACTGAAGCTTTCTTT.

The CDR3 protein is CASSYVQYHEQYF. The DNA of the CDR3 is TGTGCCAGCAGTTATGTCCAGTACCACGAGCAGTACTTC. The chain is built from TRBV6-5 and TRBJ2-7, with D unresolved. The V gene lost 3 bases and the J gene lost 5 bases, with 11 bases spanning the gap. The CDR3 has 13 amino acids. Per germline, CDR1 MNHEY and CDR2 SVGAGI.

V usage is TRBV7-8 and J usage is TRBJ2-7, with 9 bases matching TRBD2. This CDR3 has 14 residues. With V trimmed by 7 bases and J by 6 bases, 10 bases remained unmatched. Germline CDR1 and CDR2: SGHVS and FQNEAQ. CDR3 nucleotides: TGTGCCAGCAAACCCAATAGCGGGAGTGGCGAGCAGTACTTC. As protein: CASKPNSGSGEQYF.

Comment on this clone: One end of the junction fails to match germline, which may point to a read error. The chain is built from TRBV3-1 (or the pseudogene TRBV3-2) and TRBJ2-5; 12 bases are shared with TRBD2. The CDR3 has 13 amino acids. In germline, CDR1 is LGHDT, CDR2 YNNKEL (reference sequence). CDR3 coding DNA: TGTGCCAGCAGCCAAGGGACTAGCGGGGACCGCCACTTC. Encoded protein: CASSQGTSGDRHF.

The chain has TRBV29-1 and TRBJ2-5; D is unclear. This CDR3 is built from 15 residues. CDR1 and CDR2 (germline): SQVTM, ANQGSEA. Trimming stripped 4 bases from V and 2 bases from J, with 17 bases between. CDR3 residues: CSVAQRLRRQETQYF. Written as DNA, the CDR3 is TGCAGCGTTGCCCAGAGACTCCGAAGACAAGAGACCCAGTACTTC.

The rearrangement links TRBV2 to TRBJ2-3, with D possibly TRBD2 on 5 matching bases. The CDR3 runs to 14 residues. With 4 bases removed from V and 1 base from J, the gap between germline ends came to 9 bases. Germline V gene lookup returns CDR1 SNHLY and CDR2 FYNNEI. The CDR3 reads CASSVRTGTDTQYF. The CDR3 DNA is TGTGCCAGCAGTGTTCGGACTGGCACAGATACGCAGTATTTT. Full variable domain (missing parts from reference TRBV2 and TRBJ2-3): EPEVTQTPSHQVTQMGQEVILRCVPISNHLYFYWYRQILGQKVEFLVSFYNNEISEKSEIFDDQFSVERPDGSNFTLKIRSTKLEDSAMYFCASSVRTGTDTQYFGPGTRLTVL.

In the case of this clone: The same CDR3 can be traced to other DNA sequences in this sample. The chain links TRBV18 to TRBJ1-3; TRBD1 agrees at 7 bases. The CDR3 spans 14 residues. The V segment lost 3 bases and the J segment 1 base; nucleotides outside the gene matches: 0. Germline values: CDR1 KGHSH, CDR2 LQKENI. CDR3 sequence reads: CASSPRGSGNTIYF. CDR3 sequence (DNA): TGTGCCAGCTCACCCAGGGGGTCTGGAAACACCATATATTTT.

CDR3 sequence: CASSQVGGNQPQHF. The CDR3 DNA reads TGTGCCAGCAGCCAAGTAGGGGGCAATCAGCCCCAGCATTTT. The chain recombines TRBV3-1 (or the pseudogene TRBV3-2) with TRBJ1-5, with D perhaps TRBD1 (5 bases). The CDR3 contains 14 residues. The V and J ends lost 1 base and 2 bases respectively, with 6 bases between them. The V gene's germline CDR1 is LGHDT and CDR2 YNNKEL (reference sequence).

The chain carries TRBV27 and TRBJ1-5, with unresolved D. The CDR3 runs 14 residues. Germline CDR1 reads MNHEY; CDR2 reads SMNVEV (reference sequence). Trimming removed 3 bases at V and 6 bases at J, with 12 bases between. This CDR3 is CASSFRGWVQPQHF. For the CDR3, the DNA is TGTGCCAGCAGTTTCCGGGGTTGGGTTCAGCCCCAGCATTTT.

J is TRBJ2-1 and V is TRBV5-1; D perhaps matches TRBD1 (5 bases). Germline values: CDR1 SGHRS, CDR2 YFSETQ. This CDR3 is 14 amino acids long. V was clipped by 2 bases and J by 5 bases, with 11 bases between them. The CDR3 coding sequence is TGCGCCAGCAGCTTTTTTGGCAGGGACAATGAGCAGTTCTTC. As protein: CASSFFGRDNEQFF.

This rearrangement joins TRBV3-1 (or the pseudogene TRBV3-2) to TRBJ2-2, with D tentatively TRBD1 (5 bases). V was cut by 0 bases and J by 3 bases, with 14 bases left in between. The CDR3 runs to 17 residues. The germline V gene has CDR1 LGHDT and CDR2 YNNKEL (reference sequence). Here the CDR3 reads CASSQDSRVRHTGELFF. The CDR3 bases are TGTGCCAGCAGCCAAGATTCCAGGGTTCGGCACACCGGGGAGCTGTTTTTT.

The V and J genes are TRBV7-8 and TRBJ1-2, with 7 bases aligning to TRBD1. J lost 3 bases, V lost 6 bases, and 4 bases had no gene match. The CDR3 runs to 13 residues. The germline V gene encodes CDR1 SGHVS and CDR2 FQNEAQ. CDR3 coding DNA: TGTGCCAGCAGTCCAGGGACAGACTATGGCTACACCTTC. This sequence encodes CASSPGTDYGYTF.

The V gene is TRBV2, the J gene TRBJ2-1; TRBD1 aligns across 7 bases. CDR3 length: 14 amino acids. The J segment lost 7 bases and the V segment lost 5 bases, leaving 8 bases of the junction unmatched. Germline CDR1 and CDR2: SNHLY and FYNNEI. CDR3 amino acids: CASSKGQKENEQFF. The CDR3 coding sequence is TGTGCCAGCAGTAAGGGACAGAAAGAGAATGAGCAGTTCTTC.

The chain joins TRBV3-1 (or the pseudogene TRBV3-2) to TRBJ2-1, with 11 bases aligning to TRBD2. CDR1 LGHDT and CDR2 YNNKEL come from the germline V gene (reference sequence). The trim removed 5 bases at V and 8 bases at J, leaving 5 bases unmatched. This CDR3 spans 14 amino acids. The CDR3 DNA is TGTGCCAGCAGCGTAGCGGGGGGGCCCTATGAGCAGTTCTTC. Amino acid sequence: CASSVAGGPYEQFF.

This clone was recorded once. The CDR3 nucleotides are TGCGCCAGCAGTGTTAGAGGAGGTGAGCAGTTCTTC. Its protein is CASSVRGGEQFF. The chain uses TRBV10-1 and TRBJ2-1, with D possibly TRBD2 on 5 matching bases. Deletions cut 4 bases from V and 9 bases from J, with 10 bases between. The CDR3 is 12 amino acids. The germline V gene has CDR1 WNHNN and CDR2 SYGVQD (reference sequence).

The gene calls are TRBV7-9 and TRBJ2-2; 11 positions match TRBD2. Germline CDR1 SEHNR, CDR2 FQNEAQ (reference sequence). CDR3 size: 16 residues. With 1 base clipped from V and 8 bases from J, the junction kept 6 bases outside the gene matches. In nucleotides, the CDR3 is TGTGCCAGCAGCTTAGGCGGGACTAGCGGTCAGGGGGAGCTGTTTTTT. It translates to CASSLGGTSGQGELFF.